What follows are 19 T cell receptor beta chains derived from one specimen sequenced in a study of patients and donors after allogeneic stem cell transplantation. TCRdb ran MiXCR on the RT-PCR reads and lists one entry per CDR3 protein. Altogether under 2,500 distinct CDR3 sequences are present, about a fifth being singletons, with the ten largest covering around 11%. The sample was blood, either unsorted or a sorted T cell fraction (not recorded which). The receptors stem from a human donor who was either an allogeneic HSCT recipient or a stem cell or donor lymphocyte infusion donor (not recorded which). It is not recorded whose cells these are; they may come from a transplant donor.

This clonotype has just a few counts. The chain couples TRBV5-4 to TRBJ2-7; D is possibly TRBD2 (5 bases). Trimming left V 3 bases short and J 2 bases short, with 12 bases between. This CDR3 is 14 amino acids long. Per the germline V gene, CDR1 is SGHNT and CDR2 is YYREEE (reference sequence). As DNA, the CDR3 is TGTGCCAGCAGCTCGAGCGGTGGGACCTACGAGCAGTACTTC. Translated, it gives CASSSSGGTYEQYF.

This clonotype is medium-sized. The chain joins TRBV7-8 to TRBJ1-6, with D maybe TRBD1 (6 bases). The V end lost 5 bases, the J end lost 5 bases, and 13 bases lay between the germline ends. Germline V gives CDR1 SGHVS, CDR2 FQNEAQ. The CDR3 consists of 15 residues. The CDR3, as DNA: TGTGCCAGCAGCCCCCGGGGACAAGATAATTCACCCCTCCACTTT. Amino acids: CASSPRGQDNSPLHF.

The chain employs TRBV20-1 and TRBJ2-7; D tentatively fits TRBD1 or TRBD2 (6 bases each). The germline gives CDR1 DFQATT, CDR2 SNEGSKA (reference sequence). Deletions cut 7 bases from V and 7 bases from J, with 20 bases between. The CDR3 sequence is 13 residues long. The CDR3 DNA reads TGCAGTGGCAGGGGCCGGGGGCATCGGGAGCAGTACTTC. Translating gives CSGRGRGHREQYF.

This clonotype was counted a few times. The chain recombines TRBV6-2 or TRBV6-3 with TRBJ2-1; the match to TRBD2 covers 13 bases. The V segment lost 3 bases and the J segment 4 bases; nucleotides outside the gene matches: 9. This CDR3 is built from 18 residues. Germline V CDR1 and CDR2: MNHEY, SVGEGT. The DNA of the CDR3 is TGTGCCAGCAGTTATCTTGGACTAGCGGGGGTGCTATACAATGAGCAGTTCTTC. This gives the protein CASSYLGLAGVLYNEQFF.

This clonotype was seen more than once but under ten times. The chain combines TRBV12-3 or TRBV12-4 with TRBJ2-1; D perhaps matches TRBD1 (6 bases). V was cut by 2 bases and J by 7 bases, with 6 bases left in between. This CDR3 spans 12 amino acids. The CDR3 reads CASSLRGNEQFF. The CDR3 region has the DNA TGTGCCAGCAGTTTAAGGGGGAATGAGCAGTTCTTC.

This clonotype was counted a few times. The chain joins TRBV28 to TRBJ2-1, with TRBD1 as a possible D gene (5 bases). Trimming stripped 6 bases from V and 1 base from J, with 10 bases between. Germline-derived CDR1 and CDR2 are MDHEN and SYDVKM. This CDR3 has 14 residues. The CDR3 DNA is TGTGCCAGCAGGGCAGGGTCGTCCTACAATGAGCAGTTCTTC. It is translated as CASRAGSSYNEQFF.

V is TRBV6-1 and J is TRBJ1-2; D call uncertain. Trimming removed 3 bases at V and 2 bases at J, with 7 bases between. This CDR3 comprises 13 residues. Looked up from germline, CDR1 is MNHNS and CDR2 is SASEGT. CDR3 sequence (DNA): TGTGCCAGCAGTGAGACATTCAACTATGGCTACACCTTC. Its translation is CASSETFNYGYTF.

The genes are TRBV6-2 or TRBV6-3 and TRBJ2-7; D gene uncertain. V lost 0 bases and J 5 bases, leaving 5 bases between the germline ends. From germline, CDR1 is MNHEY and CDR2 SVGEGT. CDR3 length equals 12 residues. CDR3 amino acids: CASSYSVHEQYF. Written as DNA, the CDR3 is TGTGCCAGCAGTTACTCGGTCCACGAGCAGTACTTC.

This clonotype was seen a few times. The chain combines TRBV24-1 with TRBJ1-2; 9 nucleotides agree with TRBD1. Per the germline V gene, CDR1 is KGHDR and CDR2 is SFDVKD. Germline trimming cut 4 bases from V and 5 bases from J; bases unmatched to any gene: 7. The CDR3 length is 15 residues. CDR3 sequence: CATSDPPGQGYGYTF. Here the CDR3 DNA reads TGTGCCACCAGTGACCCACCGGGACAGGGTTATGGCTACACCTTC.

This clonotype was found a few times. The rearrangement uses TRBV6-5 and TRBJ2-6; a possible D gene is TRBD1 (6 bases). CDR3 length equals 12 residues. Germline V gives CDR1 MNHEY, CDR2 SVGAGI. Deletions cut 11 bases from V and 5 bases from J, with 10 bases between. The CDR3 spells CAAQGWANVLTF. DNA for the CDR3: TGTGCCGCTCAGGGGTGGGCCAACGTCCTGACTTTC.

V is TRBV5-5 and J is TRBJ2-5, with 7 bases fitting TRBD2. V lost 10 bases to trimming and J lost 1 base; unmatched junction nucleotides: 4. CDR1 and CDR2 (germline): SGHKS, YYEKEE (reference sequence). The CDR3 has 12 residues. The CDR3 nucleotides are TGTGCCTCGGGGGGATTCCAAGAGACCCAGTACTTC. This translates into CASGGFQETQYF. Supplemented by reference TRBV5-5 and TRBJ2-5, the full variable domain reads DAGVTQSPTHLIKTRGQQVTLRCSPISGHKSVSWYQQVLGQGPQFIFQYYEKEERGRGNFPDRFSARQFPNYSSELNVNALLLGDSALYLCASGGFQETQYFGPGTRLLVL.

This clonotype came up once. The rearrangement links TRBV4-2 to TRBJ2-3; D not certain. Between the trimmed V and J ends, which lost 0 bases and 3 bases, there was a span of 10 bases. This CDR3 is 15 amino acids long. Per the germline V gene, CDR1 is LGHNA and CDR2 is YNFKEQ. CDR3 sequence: CASSQELRMTDTQYF. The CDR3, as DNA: TGTGCCAGCAGCCAAGAGTTGAGGATGACAGATACGCAGTATTTT.

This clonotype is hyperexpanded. The CDR3 protein is CASSLGEKETQYF. The DNA of the CDR3 is TGTGCCAGCAGCTTAGGCGAGAAAGAGACCCAGTACTTC. The chain recombines TRBV11-2 with TRBJ2-5, with unresolved D. The V gene's germline CDR1 is SGHAT and CDR2 FQNNGV. The CDR3 is 13 amino acids. The V and J ends lost 1 base and 3 bases respectively, with 6 bases between them.

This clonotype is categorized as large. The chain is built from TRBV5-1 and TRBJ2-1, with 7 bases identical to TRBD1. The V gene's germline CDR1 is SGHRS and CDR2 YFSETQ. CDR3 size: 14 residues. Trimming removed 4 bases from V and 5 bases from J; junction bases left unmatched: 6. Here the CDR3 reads CASSPWGQNNEQFF. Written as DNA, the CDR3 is TGCGCCAGCAGCCCGTGGGGACAGAACAATGAGCAGTTCTTC.

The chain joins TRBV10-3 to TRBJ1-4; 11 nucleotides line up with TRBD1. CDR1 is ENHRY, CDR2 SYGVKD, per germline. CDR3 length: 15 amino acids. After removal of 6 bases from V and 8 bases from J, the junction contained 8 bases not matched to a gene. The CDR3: CAISPGQGAREKLFF. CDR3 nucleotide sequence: TGTGCCATCAGCCCCGGACAGGGGGCGCGGGAAAAACTGTTTTTT.

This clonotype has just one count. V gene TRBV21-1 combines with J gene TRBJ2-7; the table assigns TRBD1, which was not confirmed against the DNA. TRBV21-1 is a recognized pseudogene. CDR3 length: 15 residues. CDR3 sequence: CASSRGTGSSYEQYF. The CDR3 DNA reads TGTGCCAGCAGCAGAGGGACAGGGAGCTCCTACGAGCAGTACTTC.

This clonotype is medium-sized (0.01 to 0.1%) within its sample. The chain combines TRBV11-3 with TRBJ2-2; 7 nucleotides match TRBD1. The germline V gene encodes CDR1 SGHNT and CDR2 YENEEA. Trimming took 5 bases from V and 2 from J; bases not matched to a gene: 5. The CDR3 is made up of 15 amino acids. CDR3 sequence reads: CASSPGTANTGELFF. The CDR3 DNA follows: TGTGCCAGCAGCCCCGGGACAGCTAACACCGGGGAGCTGTTTTTT.

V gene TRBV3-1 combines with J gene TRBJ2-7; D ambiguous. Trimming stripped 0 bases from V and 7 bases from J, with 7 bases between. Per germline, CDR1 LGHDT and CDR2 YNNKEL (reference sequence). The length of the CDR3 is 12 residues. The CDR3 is CASSQEPAEQYF. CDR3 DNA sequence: TGTGCCAGCAGCCAAGAACCGGCAGAGCAGTACTTC.

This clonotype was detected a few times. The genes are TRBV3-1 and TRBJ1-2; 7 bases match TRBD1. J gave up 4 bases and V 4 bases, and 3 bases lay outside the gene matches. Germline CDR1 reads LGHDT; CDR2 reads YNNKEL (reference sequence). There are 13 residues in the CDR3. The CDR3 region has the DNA TGTGCCAGCAGCCTTGGGACAGCCTATGGCTACACCTTC. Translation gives CASSLGTAYGYTF.